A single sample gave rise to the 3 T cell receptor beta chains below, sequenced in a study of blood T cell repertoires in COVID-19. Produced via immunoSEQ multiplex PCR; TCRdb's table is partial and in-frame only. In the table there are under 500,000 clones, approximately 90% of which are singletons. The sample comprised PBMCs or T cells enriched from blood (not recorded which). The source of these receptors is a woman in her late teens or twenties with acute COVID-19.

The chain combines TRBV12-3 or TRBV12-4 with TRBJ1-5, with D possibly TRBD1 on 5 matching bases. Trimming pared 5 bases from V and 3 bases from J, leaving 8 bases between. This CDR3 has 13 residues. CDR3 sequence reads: CASSRQLNQPQHF. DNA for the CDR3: TGTGCCAGCAGTCGACAGCTCAATCAGCCCCAGCATTTT.

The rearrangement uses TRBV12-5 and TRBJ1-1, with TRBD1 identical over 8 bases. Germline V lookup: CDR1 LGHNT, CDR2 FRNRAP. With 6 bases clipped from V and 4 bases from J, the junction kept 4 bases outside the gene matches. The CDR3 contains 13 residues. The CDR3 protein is CASGATGGTEAFF. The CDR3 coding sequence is TGTGCTAGTGGGGCAACAGGGGGCACTGAAGCTTTCTTT.

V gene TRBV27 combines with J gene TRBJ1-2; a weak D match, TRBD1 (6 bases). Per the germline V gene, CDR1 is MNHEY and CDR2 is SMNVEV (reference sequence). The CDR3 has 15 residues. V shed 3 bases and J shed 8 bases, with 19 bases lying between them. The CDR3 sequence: CASSFAHAGARGYTF. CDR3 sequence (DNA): TGTGCCAGCAGTTTCGCCCACGCAGGGGCTAGGGGCTACACCTTC.